This TCR beta chain stems from a study of TIL therapy for anti-PD-1-resistant metastatic lung cancer. The wider study: Tumor harvest preceded PD-1/PD-L1 blockade, followed by nivolumab treatment. Tumors carried a median 1.5 non-synonymous mutations per megabase. Tumors had a median PD-L1 proportion score of roughly 5.7%.

Sequencing used immunoSEQ v3. Assay: immunoSEQ multiplex PCR; the TCRdb copy retains only in-frame clones and omits some. The sample consists of roughly 20,000 clones, about 83% of them appearing once. CDR3 size: 14 residues. CDR1 and CDR2 from the germline V gene are SNHLY and FYNNEI. Trimming removed 0 bases at V and 3 bases at J, with 6 bases between. Indicated time point: pre-treatment sample, taken before nivolumab and TIL therapy. Specimen: blood, collected at baseline. V and J are TRBV2 and TRBJ2-4, with unresolved D. The clonotype was recovered from a person aged 25-79 years with non-small cell lung cancer. Here the CDR3 DNA reads TGTGCCAGCAGTGAAGCCGATGGCAAAAACATTCAGTACTTC. Amino acid sequence: CASSEADGKNIQYF.